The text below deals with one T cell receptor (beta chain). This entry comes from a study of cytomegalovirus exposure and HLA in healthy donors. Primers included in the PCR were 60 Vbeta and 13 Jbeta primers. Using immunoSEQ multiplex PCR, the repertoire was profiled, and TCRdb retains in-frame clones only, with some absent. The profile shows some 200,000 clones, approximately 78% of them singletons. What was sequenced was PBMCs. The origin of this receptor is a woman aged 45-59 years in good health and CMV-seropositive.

CDR3 nucleotides: TGTGCCAGCAGCCAAGTCTCCGGGGGGGTTCAGTTCTTC. It encodes CASSQVSGGVQFF. The chain uses TRBV14 and TRBJ2-1, with 8 bases aligning to TRBD2. Trimming cost V 1 base and J 13 bases; bases outside gene matches: 6. This CDR3 comprises 13 residues. Per germline, CDR1 SGHDN and CDR2 FVKESK. The whole variable domain, remainder taken from reference TRBV14 and TRBJ2-1, is EAGVTQFPSHSVIEKGQTVTLRCDPISGHDNLYWYRRVMGKEIKFLLHFVKESKQDESGMPNNRFLAERTGGTYSTLKVQPAELEDSGVYFCASSQVSGGVQFFGPGTRLTVL.